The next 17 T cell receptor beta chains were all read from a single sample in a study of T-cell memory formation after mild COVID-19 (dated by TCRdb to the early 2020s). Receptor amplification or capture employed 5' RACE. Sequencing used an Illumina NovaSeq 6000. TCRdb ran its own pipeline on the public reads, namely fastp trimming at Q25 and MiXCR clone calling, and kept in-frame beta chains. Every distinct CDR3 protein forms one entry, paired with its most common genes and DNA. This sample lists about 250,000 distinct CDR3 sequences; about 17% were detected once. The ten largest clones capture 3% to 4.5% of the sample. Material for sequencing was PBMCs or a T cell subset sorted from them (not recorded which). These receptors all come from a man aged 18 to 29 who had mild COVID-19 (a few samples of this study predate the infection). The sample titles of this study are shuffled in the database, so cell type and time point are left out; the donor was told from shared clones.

The CDR3 coding sequence is TGCGCCAGCAGCGTGCAGGGGAATTCACCCCTCCACTTT. Translation: CASSVQGNSPLHF. The rearrangement uses TRBV5-1 and TRBJ1-6; the D gene is possibly TRBD1 (6 bases). V lost 4 bases, J lost 7 bases, and 9 bases lay in between. Germline values: CDR1 SGHRS, CDR2 YFSETQ. This CDR3 region has 13 residues.

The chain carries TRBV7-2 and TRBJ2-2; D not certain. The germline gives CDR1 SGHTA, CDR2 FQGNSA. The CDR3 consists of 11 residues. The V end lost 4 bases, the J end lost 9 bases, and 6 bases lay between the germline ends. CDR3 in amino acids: CASSSERELFF. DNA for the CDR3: TGTGCCAGCAGCTCAGAGAGGGAGCTGTTTTTT.

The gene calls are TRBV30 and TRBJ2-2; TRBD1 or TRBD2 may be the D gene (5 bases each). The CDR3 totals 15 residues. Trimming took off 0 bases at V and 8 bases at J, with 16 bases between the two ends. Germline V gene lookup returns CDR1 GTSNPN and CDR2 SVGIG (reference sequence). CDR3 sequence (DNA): TGTGCCTGGAGTGTACTGGGACCCCAAGCAGGGGAGCTGTTTTTT. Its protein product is CAWSVLGPQAGELFF.

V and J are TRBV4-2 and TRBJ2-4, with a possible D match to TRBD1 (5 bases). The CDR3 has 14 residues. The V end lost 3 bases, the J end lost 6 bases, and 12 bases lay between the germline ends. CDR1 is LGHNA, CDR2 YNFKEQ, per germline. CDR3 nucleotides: TGTGCCAGCAGCCATCCCAGGCAGGGAAACATTCAGTACTTC. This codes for CASSHPRQGNIQYF.

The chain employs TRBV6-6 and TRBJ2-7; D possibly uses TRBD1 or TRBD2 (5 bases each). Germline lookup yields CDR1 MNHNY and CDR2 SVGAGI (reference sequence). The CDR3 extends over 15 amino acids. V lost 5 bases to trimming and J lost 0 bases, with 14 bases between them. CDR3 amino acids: CASSPGAGSSYEQYV. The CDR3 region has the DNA TGTGCCAGCAGTCCCGGGGCAGGGTCCTCCTACGAGCAGTACGTC.

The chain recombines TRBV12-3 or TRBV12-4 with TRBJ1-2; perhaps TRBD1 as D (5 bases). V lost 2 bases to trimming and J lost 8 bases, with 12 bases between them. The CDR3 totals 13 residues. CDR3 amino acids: CASSLLRGGGYTF. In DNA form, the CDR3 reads TGTGCCAGCAGTTTATTAAGGGGTGGGGGCTACACCTTC.

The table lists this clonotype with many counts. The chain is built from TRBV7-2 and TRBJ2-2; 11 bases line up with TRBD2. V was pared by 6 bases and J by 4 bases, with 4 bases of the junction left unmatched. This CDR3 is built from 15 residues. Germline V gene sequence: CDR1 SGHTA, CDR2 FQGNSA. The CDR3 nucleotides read TGTGCCAGCAGACGGACTAGCGGGTTCACCGGGGAGCTGTTTTTT. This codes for CASRRTSGFTGELFF.

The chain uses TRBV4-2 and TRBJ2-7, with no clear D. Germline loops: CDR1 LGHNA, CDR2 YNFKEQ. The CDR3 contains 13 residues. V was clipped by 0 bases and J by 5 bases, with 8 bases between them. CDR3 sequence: CASSQDHGNEQYF. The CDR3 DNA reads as TGTGCCAGCAGCCAAGATCATGGGAACGAGCAGTACTTC.

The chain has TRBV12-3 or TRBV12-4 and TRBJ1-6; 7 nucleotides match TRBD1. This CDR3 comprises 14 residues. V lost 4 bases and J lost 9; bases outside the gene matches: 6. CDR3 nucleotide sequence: TGTGCCAGCAGTTATAGACAGGGAGGTTCACCCCTCCACTTT. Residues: CASSYRQGGSPLHF.

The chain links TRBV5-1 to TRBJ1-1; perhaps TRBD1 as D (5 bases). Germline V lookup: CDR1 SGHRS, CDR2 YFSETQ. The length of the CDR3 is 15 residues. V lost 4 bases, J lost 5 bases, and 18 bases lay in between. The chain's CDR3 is CASSTTPTGRTEAFF. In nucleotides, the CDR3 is TGCGCCAGCAGCACGACTCCAACAGGTCGGACTGAAGCTTTCTTT.

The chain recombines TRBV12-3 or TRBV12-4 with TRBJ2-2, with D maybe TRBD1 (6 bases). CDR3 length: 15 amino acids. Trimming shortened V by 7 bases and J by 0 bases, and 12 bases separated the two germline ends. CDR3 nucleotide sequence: TGTGCCAGCACTGGGCAGGGGACGAACACCGGGGAGCTGTTTTTT. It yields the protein CASTGQGTNTGELFF.

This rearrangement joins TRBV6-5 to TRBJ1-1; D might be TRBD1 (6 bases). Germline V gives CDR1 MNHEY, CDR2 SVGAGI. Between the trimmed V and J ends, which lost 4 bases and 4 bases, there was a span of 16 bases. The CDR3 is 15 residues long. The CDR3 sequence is CASSSPGTGSTEAFF. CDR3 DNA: TGTGCCAGCAGTTCGCCCGGCACAGGGAGCACTGAAGCTTTCTTT.

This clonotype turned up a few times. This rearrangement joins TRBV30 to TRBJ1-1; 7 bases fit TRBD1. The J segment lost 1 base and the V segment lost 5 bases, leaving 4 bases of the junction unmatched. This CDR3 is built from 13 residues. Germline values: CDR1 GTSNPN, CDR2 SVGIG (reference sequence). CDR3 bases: TGTGCCTGGTCGACAGGGTGGAACACTGAAGCTTTCTTT. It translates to CAWSTGWNTEAFF.

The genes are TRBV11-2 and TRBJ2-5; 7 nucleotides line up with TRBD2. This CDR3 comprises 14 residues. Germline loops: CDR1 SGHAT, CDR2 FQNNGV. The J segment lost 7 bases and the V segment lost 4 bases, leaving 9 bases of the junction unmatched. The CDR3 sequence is CASSWWGGEGTQYF. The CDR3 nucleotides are TGTGCCAGCAGCTGGTGGGGGGGAGAGGGGACCCAGTACTTC.

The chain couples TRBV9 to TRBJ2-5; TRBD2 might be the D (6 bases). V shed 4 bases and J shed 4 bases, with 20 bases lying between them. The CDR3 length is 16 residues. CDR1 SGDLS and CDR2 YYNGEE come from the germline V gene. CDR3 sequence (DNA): TGTGCCAGCAGCCTCGCCGGCCGTCGGGGGTCAGAGACCCAGTACTTC. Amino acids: CASSLAGRRGSETQYF. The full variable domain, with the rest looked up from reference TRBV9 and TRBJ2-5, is DSGVTQTPKHLITATGQRVTLRCSPRSGDLSVYWYQQSLDQGLQFLIQYYNGEERAKGNILERFSAQQFPDLHSELNLSSLELGDSALYFCASSLAGRRGSETQYFGPGTRLLVL.

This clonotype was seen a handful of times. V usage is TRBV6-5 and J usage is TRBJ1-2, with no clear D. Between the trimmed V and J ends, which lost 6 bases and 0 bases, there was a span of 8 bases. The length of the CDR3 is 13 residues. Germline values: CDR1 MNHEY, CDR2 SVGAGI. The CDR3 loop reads CASRTVPNYGYTF. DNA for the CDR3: TGTGCCAGCAGAACCGTACCTAACTATGGCTACACCTTC.

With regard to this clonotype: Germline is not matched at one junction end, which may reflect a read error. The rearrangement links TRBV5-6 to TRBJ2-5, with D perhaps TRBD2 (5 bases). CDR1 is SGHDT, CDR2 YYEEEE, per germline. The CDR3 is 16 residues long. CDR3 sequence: CASSLGGRGDPETQCF. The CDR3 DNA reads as TGTGCCAGCAGCTTGGGAGGGCGAGGCGATCCAGAGACCCAGTGCTTC.